The 13 T cell receptor beta chains below were found in one sample sequenced in a study of cytomegalovirus exposure and HLA in healthy donors. In the PCR, 60 Vbeta and 13 Jbeta primers were used. TCRdb keeps only in-frame clones here, not all; method: immunoSEQ multiplex PCR. The data show tens of thousands of clones, 73% seen once. Sequenced: PBMCs. Receptor source: a woman in her thirties or forties in good health and CMV-seropositive.

The table lists this clone with a few counts. The chain recombines TRBV28 with TRBJ1-2; no reliable D call. The V end lost 9 bases, the J end lost 2 bases, and 19 bases lay between the germline ends. The CDR3 spans 15 residues. The germline gives CDR1 MDHEN, CDR2 SYDVKM. The CDR3 coding sequence is TGTGCCAGTAATGTTATCCGAACGGTAAACTATGGCTACACCTTC. Translating gives CASNVIRTVNYGYTF.

The chain couples TRBV5-1 to TRBJ1-1; 7 positions agree with TRBD1. V shed 1 base and J 5 bases; nucleotides not matched to a gene: 8. Germline loops: CDR1 SGHRS, CDR2 YFSETQ. The CDR3 has 15 amino acids. The CDR3 protein is CASSLTSGTVTEAFF. The CDR3 nucleotides read TGCGCCAGCAGCTTGACCTCCGGGACAGTGACTGAAGCTTTCTTT.

This rearrangement joins TRBV4-2 to TRBJ2-1, with 7 nucleotides matching TRBD2. The CDR3 length is 16 residues. J was trimmed by 4 bases and V by 1 base; bases with no gene match: 7. Germline assignment: CDR1 LGHNA and CDR2 YNFKEQ. CDR3 residues: CASSQGATSAYNEQFF. The CDR3 nucleotides read TGTGCCAGCAGCCAAGGAGCTACTAGCGCGTACAATGAGCAGTTCTTC.

The table lists this clone with a count of one. This rearrangement joins TRBV30 to TRBJ2-1; TRBD2 is a possible D gene (5 bases). Trimming took 0 bases from V and 7 from J, leaving 10 bases between them. Germline loops: CDR1 GTSNPN, CDR2 SVGIG (reference sequence). The CDR3 consists of 13 residues. The CDR3 coding sequence is TGTGCCTGGAGTGTGGGCGGGCCAAATGAGCAGTTCTTC. Protein sequence: CAWSVGGPNEQFF.

V and J are TRBV6-4 and TRBJ1-1; D is possibly TRBD1 (6 bases). With 7 bases removed from V and 0 bases from J, the gap between germline ends came to 6 bases. Germline assignment: CDR1 MRHNA and CDR2 SNTAGT. CDR3 length equals 12 residues. CDR3 in DNA: TGTGCCAGCAAGGGGGTGAACACTGAAGCTTTCTTT. The encoded protein is CASKGVNTEAFF.

The chain has TRBV5-6 and TRBJ2-1; D perhaps matches TRBD2 (7 bases). This CDR3 comprises 15 residues. Trimming pared 2 bases from V and 6 bases from J, leaving 15 bases between. Germline V lookup: CDR1 SGHDT, CDR2 YYEEEE. The CDR3 nucleotides are TGTGCCAGCAGCTTCCTGGGGGGGCAGTCCAATGAGCAGTTCTTC. It yields the protein CASSFLGGQSNEQFF.

V gene TRBV7-2 combines with J gene TRBJ2-2; D is unclear. Trimming took 1 base from V and 3 from J, leaving 6 bases between them. Germline V lookup: CDR1 SGHTA, CDR2 FQGNSA. This CDR3 comprises 14 residues. This chain's CDR3 is CASSLGGYTGELFF. The CDR3 DNA sequence: TGTGCCAGCAGCTTAGGTGGCTACACCGGGGAGCTGTTTTTT.

V and J are TRBV19 and TRBJ1-1, with a possible D match to TRBD1 (5 bases). The V end was cut by 6 bases, the J end by 1 base, with 12 bases between. The CDR3 extends over 14 amino acids. The germline gives CDR1 LNHDA, CDR2 SQIVND (reference sequence). This CDR3 reads CASREGAGNTEAFF. The CDR3 coding sequence is TGTGCCAGTAGGGAAGGGGCCGGGAACACTGAAGCTTTCTTT.

The sample holds a few counts of this clone. This chain connects TRBV4-3 to TRBJ1-5, with 11 nucleotides matching TRBD1. The trim removed 4 bases at V and 5 bases at J, leaving 4 bases unmatched. The CDR3 runs 15 residues. Germline values: CDR1 LGHNA, CDR2 YSLEER. CDR3 loop: CASSPGTGGDQPQHF. CDR3 sequence (DNA): TGCGCCAGCAGCCCAGGGACAGGGGGGGATCAGCCCCAGCATTTT.

V and J are TRBV28 and TRBJ2-7; the D is unclear. The V end lost 6 bases, the J end lost 3 bases, and 12 bases lay between the germline ends. Germline values: CDR1 MDHEN, CDR2 SYDVKM. This CDR3 is built from 13 residues. This chain's CDR3 is CASSSTNHYEQYF. The CDR3 coding sequence is TGTGCCAGCAGCAGTACGAATCACTACGAGCAGTACTTC.

This chain uses TRBV5-1 with TRBJ2-1, with a possible D match to TRBD2 (5 bases). V dropped 0 bases and J dropped 0 bases, with 7 bases sitting between them. This CDR3 comprises 15 residues. Looked up from germline, CDR1 is SGHRS and CDR2 is YFSETQ. CDR3 coding DNA: TGCGCCAGCAGCTTGGAAGGGAGCTCCTACAATGAGCAGTTCTTC. As protein: CASSLEGSSYNEQFF.

The chain is built from TRBV7-2 and TRBJ2-3, with D possibly being TRBD2 (5 bases). CDR3 length: 13 amino acids. Trimming removed 0 bases from V and 6 bases from J, with 7 bases in between. Germline CDR1 reads SGHTA; CDR2 reads FQGNSA. In DNA, the CDR3 is TGTGCCAGCAGCTTAGCTTGGGAGGATACGCAGTATTTT. Residues: CASSLAWEDTQYF.

J is TRBJ2-7 and V is TRBV7-9; a weak D match, TRBD2 (5 bases). The germline gives CDR1 SEHNR, CDR2 FQNEAQ (reference sequence). The CDR3 has 14 amino acids. Between the trimmed V and J ends, which lost 7 bases and 5 bases, there was a span of 18 bases. CDR3 in amino acids: CASTPGGRTNEQYF. CDR3 in DNA: TGTGCCAGCACCCCCGGCGGGCGGACCAACGAGCAGTACTTC. The entire variable domain, with the rest obtained from reference TRBV7-9 and TRBJ2-7, is as follows: DTGVSQNPRHKITKRGQNVTFRCDPISEHNRLYWYRQTLGQGPEFLTYFQNEAQLEKSRLLSDRFSAERPKGSFSTLEIQRTEQGDSAMYLCASTPGGRTNEQYFGPGTRLTVT.